The clone carrying this T cell receptor (beta chain) was seen at least ten times. Its antigen is unidentified. This CDR3 comprises 16 residues. V was clipped by 0 bases and J by 3 bases; unmatched bases: 4. Germline loops: CDR1 SGHTA, CDR2 FQGNSA. The sample belongs to a study of T cells in Graves' hyperthyroidism and ophthalmopathy. Study-level information: Peripheral blood was drawn at first diagnosis, prior to all treatment. Notes on the study in general: Also found in blood were most expanded thyroid clonotypes above 0.001.

Amplified regions were TCR beta CDR3 sequences from RNA transcripts. TCR CDR3 underwent first-round RT-PCR with the HTBI primer set. TCRdb reprocessed the multiplex PCR reads with MiXCR, giving one entry per CDR3 protein. This repertoire shows hundreds of thousands of distinct CDR3 sequences, 13% found once; its top ten account for 9.2%. Clinical symptoms, serum thyroxine and TRAb, thyroid ultrasound and orbital computed tomography were used for the diagnoses. What was sequenced was blood. The genes are TRBV7-2 and TRBJ2-7; 11 bases agree with TRBD1. This TCR derives from a woman aged 18-29 years with Graves' hyperthyroidism. The CDR3 is CASSLAGTGGNYEQYF. CDR3 nucleotide sequence: TGTGCCAGCAGCTTAGCAGGGACAGGGGGTAACTACGAGCAGTACTTC.